The sequence of this TCR beta chain was determined in a study of identical twins. General study findings and limits: Rather than following the same donors, the conclusions depended on cross-sectional statistical analysis.

V lost 1 base and J lost 6; bases outside the gene matches: 5. CDR1 and CDR2 (germline): DFQATT, SNEGSKA (reference sequence). This CDR3 comprises 14 residues. This clonotype was counted between two and nine times. Its antigen is currently unknown. It was template switching that added a universal primer site, and there were unique molecular identifiers on the cDNA. TCRdb re-analysed the 5' RACE reads in MiXCR, keeping a single row per CDR3 protein. The repertoire has hundreds of thousands of distinct CDR3 sequences, about 7.5% of them found once; the top ten carry roughly 5.4%. The same data also contributed to another study, on yellow fever vaccine responses in identical twins. As reported in that work: Twins' vaccine T cell responses reportedly seemed partly convergent and partly personalized.

The source is a woman aged 18-35 years in good health. The rearrangement uses TRBV20-1 and TRBJ2-1; 8 nucleotides match TRBD2. Sequencing was carried out using CD8+ T cells sorted from blood. The CDR3: CSARGGLVGNEQFF. The CDR3 bases are TGCAGTGCTAGAGGGGGACTAGTAGGCAATGAGCAGTTCTTC.